The 27 T cell receptor beta chains presented below share a single source sample, sequenced in a study of T-cell memory formation after mild COVID-19. TCRdb passed the 5' RACE reads through MiXCR, listing each CDR3 protein once. The table records a few hundred thousand distinct CDR3 sequences, more than 15% of them present only once. Sequences were obtained from PBMCs or a T cell subset sorted from them (not recorded which). Receptors originate from a man younger than 30 who had mild COVID-19 (a few samples of this study predate the infection). Cell type and time point are not known.

In this sample, this clonotype turned up a few times. The chain joins TRBV20-1 to TRBJ2-3; D is perhaps TRBD2 (6 bases). Germline assignment: CDR1 DFQATT and CDR2 SNEGSKA (reference sequence). The ends were cut back, 3 bases at V and 0 bases at J, with 19 bases in the middle. The CDR3 is 17 amino acids. CDR3 coding DNA: TGCAGTGCTAGGGGGGGTGTTCGATCTGTTAGCACAGATACGCAGTATTTT. It is translated as CSARGGVRSVSTDTQYF.

At least ten counts were recorded for this clonotype. This sequence joins TRBV25-1 and TRBJ2-1, with TRBD1 as a possible D gene (7 bases). Trimming took off 3 bases at V and 8 bases at J, with 14 bases between the two ends. The CDR3 spans 14 residues. Germline CDR1 is MGHDK and CDR2 is SYGVNS. CDR3 loop: CASSDQGGGDEQFF. CDR3 DNA: TGTGCCAGCAGTGACCAAGGAGGGGGCGATGAGCAGTTCTTC.

The rearrangement joins TRBV28 to TRBJ2-7, with D tentatively TRBD2 (7 bases). The germline V gene encodes CDR1 MDHEN and CDR2 SYDVKM. Trimming took off 7 bases at V and 5 bases at J, with 33 bases between the two ends. The CDR3 sequence is 19 residues long. The CDR3 loop reads CASTLGGASGRGPVHEQYV. DNA for the CDR3: TGTGCCAGCACCCTCGGCGGGGCTTCGGGGCGGGGGCCCGTCCACGAGCAGTACGTC.

The rearrangement joins TRBV21-1 to TRBJ1-2. TRBV21-1 is tagged as a pseudogene. This CDR3 is 15 amino acids long. The CDR3 loop is CASSKFSNIFYGYTF. DNA of the CDR3: TGTGCCAGCAGCAAATTTTCAAACATCTTCTATGGCTACACCTTC.

This clonotype has more than one count but fewer than ten. The V call is TRBV6-6, the J call TRBJ1-6; D is possibly TRBD1 (6 bases). V was pared by 8 bases and J by 4 bases, with 12 bases between. Germline lookup yields CDR1 MNHNY and CDR2 SVGAGI (reference sequence). There are 14 residues in the CDR3. CDR3 sequence: CASGGTSYNSPLHF. Written as DNA, the CDR3 is TGTGCCAGCGGCGGGACATCTTATAATTCACCCCTCCACTTT.

The V and J genes are TRBV14 and TRBJ1-5; D is unclear. V lost 2 bases, J lost 7 bases, and 6 bases lay in between. Germline values: CDR1 SGHDN, CDR2 FVKESK. This CDR3 is built from 12 residues. In nucleotides, the CDR3 is TGTGCCAGCAGCCAACTCGGGCAGCCCCAGCATTTT. As protein: CASSQLGQPQHF. The entire variable domain, with the rest obtained from reference TRBV14 and TRBJ1-5, is as follows: EAGVTQFPSHSVIEKGQTVTLRCDPISGHDNLYWYRRVMGKEIKFLLHFVKESKQDESGMPNNRFLAERTGGTYSTLKVQPAELEDSGVYFCASSQLGQPQHFGDGTRLSIL.

This rearrangement joins TRBV11-2 to TRBJ2-1; D call uncertain. The CDR3 contains 15 residues. CDR1 and CDR2 (germline): SGHAT, FQNNGV. Trimming shortened V by 1 base and J by 4 bases, and 11 bases separated the two germline ends. The CDR3 region is CASSLVGSNYNEQFF. In DNA form, the CDR3 reads TGTGCCAGCAGCTTAGTAGGCTCGAATTACAATGAGCAGTTCTTC. The full variable domain, in which reference TRBV11-2 and TRBJ2-1 provide the parts outside the CDR3, is EAGVAQSPRYKIIEKRQSVAFWCNPISGHATLYWYQQILGQGPKLLIQFQNNGVVDDSQLPKDRFSAERLKGVDSTLKIQPAKLEDSAVYLCASSLVGSNYNEQFFGPGTRLTVL.

The J gene is TRBJ1-6, the V gene TRBV19, with 8 bases aligning to TRBD1. V shed 7 bases, J shed 7 bases, and the junction held 6 bases outside the gene matches. This CDR3 is built from 14 residues. Germline V gene lookup returns CDR1 LNHDA and CDR2 SQIVND (reference sequence). CDR3 nucleotide sequence: TGTGCCAGTACTCCGGACAGGGAAAATTCACCCCTCCACTTT. Protein sequence: CASTPDRENSPLHF.

CDR3 protein: CATSDSQGPSNQPQHF. As DNA, the CDR3 is TGTGCCACCAGTGACTCACAAGGGCCTAGCAATCAGCCCCAGCATTTT. This chain links TRBV24-1 with TRBJ1-5; D unresolved. CDR1 KGHDR and CDR2 SFDVKD come from the germline V gene. This CDR3 has 16 residues. Trimming stripped 4 bases from V and 0 bases from J, with 12 bases between.

This clonotype was observed many times. The rearrangement uses TRBV7-2 and TRBJ2-5; unclear D gene. Germline CDR1 is SGHTA and CDR2 is FQGNSA. This CDR3 has 13 amino acids. Trimming removed 1 base at V and 5 bases at J, with 8 bases between. CDR3 DNA sequence: TGTGCCAGCAGCTTAGGGAACCGGGAGACCCAGTACTTC. Translated, it gives CASSLGNRETQYF.

This clonotype has only a few counts. This chain links TRBV7-2 with TRBJ2-1; D possibly corresponds to TRBD1 (6 bases). The CDR3 contains 17 residues. Germline CDR1 SGHTA, CDR2 FQGNSA. The ends were cut back, 5 bases at V and 3 bases at J, with 20 bases in the middle. CDR3 protein: CASSPAEDQGFYNEQFF. The CDR3 DNA follows: TGTGCCAGCAGCCCCGCCGAGGACCAGGGGTTCTACAATGAGCAGTTCTTC. The full variable domain, its missing parts supplied by reference TRBV7-2 and TRBJ2-1, is GAGVSQSPSNKVTEKGKDVELRCDPISGHTALYWYRQSLGQGLEFLIYFQGNSAPDKSGLPSDRFSAERTGGSVSTLTIQRTQQEDSAVYLCASSPAEDQGFYNEQFFGPGTRLTVL.

In this sample, this clonotype turned up many times. The J gene is TRBJ2-3, the V gene TRBV4-3, with D unclear. The CDR3 runs 14 residues. In germline, CDR1 is LGHNA, CDR2 YSLEER. The germline V and J ends were trimmed by 2 bases and 6 bases, with 12 bases remaining between them. The CDR3 loop reads CASSQYLVLDTQYF. The DNA for the CDR3 is TGCGCCAGCAGCCAATACTTAGTGCTCGATACGCAGTATTTT.

This clonotype was detected a few times. V usage is TRBV5-1 and J usage is TRBJ1-4; D possibly corresponds to TRBD1 (6 bases). Germline V gives CDR1 SGHRS, CDR2 YFSETQ. This CDR3 is 15 amino acids long. Trimming pared 2 bases from V and 6 bases from J, leaving 14 bases between. This CDR3 reads CASSFSGARDEKLFF. CDR3 sequence (DNA): TGCGCCAGCAGCTTTTCGGGGGCTCGTGATGAAAAACTGTTTTTT.

There are a few counts of this clonotype. The chain carries TRBV4-1 and TRBJ2-1, with D perhaps TRBD1 (6 bases). Germline values: CDR1 MGHRA, CDR2 YSYEKL. The CDR3 extends over 14 amino acids. The V gene lost 1 base and the J gene lost 9 bases, with 13 bases spanning the gap. CDR3 bases: TGCGCCAGCAGCCAAGCGGGTAGGGGGTTTGAGCAGTTCTTC. It encodes CASSQAGRGFEQFF.

This clonotype was recorded a few times. The chain couples TRBV6-5 to TRBJ2-3; maybe TRBD2 (7 bases). V was pared by 1 base and J by 5 bases, with 22 bases between. The germline V gene encodes CDR1 MNHEY and CDR2 SVGAGI. This CDR3 is 18 amino acids long. The CDR3 region is CASSYFHGGGPWGDTQYF. CDR3 DNA: TGTGCCAGCAGTTACTTCCATGGGGGGGGGCCTTGGGGAGATACGCAGTATTTT.

The rearrangement joins TRBV7-2 to TRBJ2-5; no clear D. Germline V lookup: CDR1 SGHTA, CDR2 FQGNSA. V gave up 0 bases and J gave up 4 bases, with 6 bases separating them. This CDR3 is 13 amino acids long. CDR3 coding DNA: TGTGCCAGCAGCTTAGCGTGGGGAGAGACCCAGTACTTC. Its translation: CASSLAWGETQYF.

This chain joins TRBV4-2 and TRBJ2-3, with TRBD2 matching over 12 bases. After removal of 4 bases from V and 4 bases from J, the junction contained 6 bases not matched to a gene. This CDR3 has 16 residues. Germline CDR1 is LGHNA and CDR2 is YNFKEQ. CDR3 in DNA: TGTGCCAGCAGCCCCCTGGCTAGCGGGGGGGCAGATACGCAGTATTTT. Its translation is CASSPLASGGADTQYF.

This CDR3 is CSASPATQSSTDTQYF. In nucleotides, the CDR3 is TGCAGCGCCTCTCCAGCGACCCAATCCAGCACAGATACGCAGTATTTT. The chain is built from TRBV29-1 and TRBJ2-3; the D is unclear. Germline V lookup: CDR1 SQVTM, CDR2 ANQGSEA. V dropped 7 bases and J dropped 0 bases, with 20 bases sitting between them. This CDR3 has 16 amino acids.

This clonotype was detected only a few times. V is TRBV7-2 and J is TRBJ2-3, with D perhaps assigned TRBD1 or TRBD2 (6 bases each). Trimming took off 5 bases at V and 2 bases at J, with 20 bases between the two ends. The CDR3 sequence is 17 residues long. CDR1 and CDR2 (germline): SGHTA, FQGNSA. Here the CDR3 reads CASSPRGLGHPTDTQYF. For the CDR3, the DNA is TGTGCCAGCAGCCCCCGGGGGTTGGGACACCCCACAGATACGCAGTATTTT. Filled out from reference TRBV7-2 and TRBJ2-3, the complete variable domain reads GAGVSQSPSNKVTEKGKDVELRCDPISGHTALYWYRQSLGQGLEFLIYFQGNSAPDKSGLPSDRFSAERTGGSVSTLTIQRTQQEDSAVYLCASSPRGLGHPTDTQYFGPGTRLTVL.

The rearrangement uses TRBV7-9 and TRBJ2-7, with 9 bases identical to TRBD1. The germline gives CDR1 SEHNR, CDR2 FQNEAQ (reference sequence). V shed 5 bases, J shed 5 bases, and the junction held 10 bases outside the gene matches. CDR3 length equals 15 residues. In DNA, the CDR3 is TGTGCCAGCAGCAACGTCGGGACAGGGCTGAACGAGCAGTACTTC. Its protein product is CASSNVGTGLNEQYF.

The genes are TRBV12-3 or TRBV12-4 and TRBJ1-1; D remains unclear. There are 11 residues in the CDR3. The V end was cut by 6 bases, the J end by 11 bases, with 13 bases between. The chain's CDR3 is CASSPSGLAFF. CDR3 in DNA: TGTGCCAGCAGCCCTAGCGGGCTCGCTTTCTTT.

The table lists this clonotype with a few counts. The chain recombines TRBV20-1 with TRBJ2-3, with D possibly matching TRBD1 (5 bases). V was clipped by 3 bases and J by 0 bases, with 19 bases between them. The CDR3 spans 17 residues. The germline CDR1 and CDR2 sequences are DFQATT and SNEGSKA (reference sequence). The CDR3 is CSASLMGPAASTDTQYF. In nucleotides, the CDR3 is TGCAGTGCTAGCCTTATGGGGCCAGCCGCTAGCACAGATACGCAGTATTTT.

The chain is built from TRBV5-6 and TRBJ1-3, with D unclear. There are 14 residues in the CDR3. Trimming removed 2 bases at V and 1 base at J, with 7 bases between. The V gene's germline CDR1 is SGHDT and CDR2 YYEEEE. This chain's CDR3 is CASSFIMSGNTIYF. DNA for the CDR3: TGTGCCAGCAGCTTTATCATGTCTGGAAACACCATATATTTT.

This chain uses TRBV7-9 with TRBJ1-1; the D gene is possibly TRBD1 (6 bases). The CDR3 covers 13 residues. The ends were cut back, 5 bases at V and 4 bases at J, with 11 bases in the middle. Germline-derived CDR1 and CDR2 are SEHNR and FQNEAQ (reference sequence). DNA of the CDR3: TGTGCCAGCAGCCCCACGGGGGCCACTGAAGCTTTCTTT. Translating gives CASSPTGATEAFF. Combining the CDR3 with reference TRBV7-9 and TRBJ1-1 gives the whole variable domain DTGVSQNPRHKITKRGQNVTFRCDPISEHNRLYWYRQTLGQGPEFLTYFQNEAQLEKSRLLSDRFSAERPKGSFSTLEIQRTEQGDSAMYLCASSPTGATEAFFGQGTRLTVV.

The chain employs TRBV4-3 and TRBJ1-5, with D unresolved. CDR1 and CDR2 (germline): LGHNA, YSLEER. There are 13 residues in the CDR3. Trimming pared 0 bases from V and 4 bases from J, leaving 4 bases between. The CDR3 DNA reads TGCGCCAGCAGCCAAGAACTTAATCAGCCCCAGCATTTT. Amino acid sequence: CASSQELNQPQHF.

V and J are TRBV7-2 and TRBJ1-5; D is undetermined. Trimming left V 1 base short and J 0 bases short, with 4 bases between. The germline CDR1 and CDR2 sequences are SGHTA and FQGNSA. The CDR3 spans 14 residues. The CDR3 bases are TGTGCCAGCAGCTTAGTCAGTAGCAATCAGCCCCAGCATTTT. Translating gives CASSLVSSNQPQHF.

This clonotype was recorded a few times. The chain recombines TRBV4-1 with TRBJ2-7; 11 bases fit TRBD2. CDR1 is MGHRA, CDR2 YSYEKL, per germline. V dropped 0 bases and J dropped 7; count of bases not matched to a gene: 2. CDR3 length: 14 residues. This chain's CDR3 is CASSQELAGDEQYF. In DNA form, the CDR3 reads TGCGCCAGCAGCCAAGAACTAGCGGGGGATGAGCAGTACTTC.